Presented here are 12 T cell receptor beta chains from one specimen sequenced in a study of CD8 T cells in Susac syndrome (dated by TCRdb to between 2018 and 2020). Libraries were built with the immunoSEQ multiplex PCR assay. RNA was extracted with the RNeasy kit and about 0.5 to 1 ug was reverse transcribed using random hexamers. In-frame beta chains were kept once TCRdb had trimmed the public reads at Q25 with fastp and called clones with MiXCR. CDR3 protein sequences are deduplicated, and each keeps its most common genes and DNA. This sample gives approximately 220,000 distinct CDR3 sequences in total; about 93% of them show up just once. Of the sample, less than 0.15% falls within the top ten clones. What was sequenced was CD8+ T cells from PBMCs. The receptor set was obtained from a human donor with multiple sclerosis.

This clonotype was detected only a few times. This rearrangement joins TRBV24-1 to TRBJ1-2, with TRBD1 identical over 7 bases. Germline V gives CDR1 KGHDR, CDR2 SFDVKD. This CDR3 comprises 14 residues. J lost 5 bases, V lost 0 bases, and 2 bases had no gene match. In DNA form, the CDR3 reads TGTGCCACCAGTGATTTGGCCAGGGGGTATGGCTACACCTTC. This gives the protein CATSDLARGYGYTF.

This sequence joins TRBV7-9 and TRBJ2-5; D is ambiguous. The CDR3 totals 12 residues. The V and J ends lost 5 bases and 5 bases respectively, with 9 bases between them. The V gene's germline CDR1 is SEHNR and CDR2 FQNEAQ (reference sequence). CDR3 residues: CASSIIGETQYF. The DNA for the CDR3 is TGTGCCAGCAGCATTATTGGGGAGACCCAGTACTTC.

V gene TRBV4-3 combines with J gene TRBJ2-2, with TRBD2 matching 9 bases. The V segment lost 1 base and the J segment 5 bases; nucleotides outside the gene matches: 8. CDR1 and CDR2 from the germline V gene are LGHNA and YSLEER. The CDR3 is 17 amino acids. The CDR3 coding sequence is TGCGCCAGCAGCCAAGCACTAGCGGGTCAATTAACCGGGGAGCTGTTTTTT. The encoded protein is CASSQALAGQLTGELFF.

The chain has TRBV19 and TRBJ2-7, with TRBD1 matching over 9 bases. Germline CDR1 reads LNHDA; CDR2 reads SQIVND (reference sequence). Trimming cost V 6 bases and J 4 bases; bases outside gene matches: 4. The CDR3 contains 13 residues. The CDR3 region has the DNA TGTGCCAGTAGCACAGGGGGCGGTTACGAGCAGTACTTC. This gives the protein CASSTGGGYEQYF.

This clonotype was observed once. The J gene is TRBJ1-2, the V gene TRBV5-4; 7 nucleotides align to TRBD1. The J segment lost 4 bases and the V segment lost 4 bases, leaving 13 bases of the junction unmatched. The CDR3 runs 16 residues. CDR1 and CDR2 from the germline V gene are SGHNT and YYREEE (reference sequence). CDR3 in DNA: TGTGCCAGCAGCCTAGACTCGACAGGGTATCCCTATGGCTACACCTTC. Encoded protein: CASSLDSTGYPYGYTF.

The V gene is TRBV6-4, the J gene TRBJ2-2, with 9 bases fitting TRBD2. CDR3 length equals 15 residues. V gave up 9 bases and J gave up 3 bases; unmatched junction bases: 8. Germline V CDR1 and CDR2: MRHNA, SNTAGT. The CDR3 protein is CARDVTSGYTGELFF. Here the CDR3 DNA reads TGTGCCAGGGATGTGACTAGCGGTTACACCGGGGAGCTGTTTTTT.

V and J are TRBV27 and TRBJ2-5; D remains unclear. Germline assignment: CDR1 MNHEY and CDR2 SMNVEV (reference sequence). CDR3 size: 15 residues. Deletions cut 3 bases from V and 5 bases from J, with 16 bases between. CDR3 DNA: TGTGCCAGCAGTTTCTGGAGTGCCGGGCAGGAGACCCAGTACTTC. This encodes CASSFWSAGQETQYF.

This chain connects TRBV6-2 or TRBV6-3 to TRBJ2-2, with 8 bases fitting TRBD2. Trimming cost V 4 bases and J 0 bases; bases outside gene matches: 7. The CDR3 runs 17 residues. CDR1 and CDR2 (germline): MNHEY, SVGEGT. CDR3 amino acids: CASSSLAGSANTGELFF. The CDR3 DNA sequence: TGTGCCAGCAGTTCGCTAGCGGGTAGCGCGAACACCGGGGAGCTGTTTTTT.

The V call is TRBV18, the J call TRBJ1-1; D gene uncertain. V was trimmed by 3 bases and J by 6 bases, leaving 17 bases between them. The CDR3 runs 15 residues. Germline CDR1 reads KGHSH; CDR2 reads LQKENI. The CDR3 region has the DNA TGTGCCAGCTCACCCGGGAGGACCCCCGGCGCTGAAGCTTTCTTT. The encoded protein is CASSPGRTPGAEAFF.

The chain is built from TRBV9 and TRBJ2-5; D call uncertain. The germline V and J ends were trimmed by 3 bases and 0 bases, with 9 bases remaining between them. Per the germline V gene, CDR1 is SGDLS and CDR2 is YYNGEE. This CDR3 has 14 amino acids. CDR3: CASSADGYQETQYF. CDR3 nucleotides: TGTGCCAGCAGCGCGGACGGGTACCAAGAGACCCAGTACTTC.

The CDR3 sequence: CASSPLGVGDQETQYF. Written as DNA, the CDR3 is TGTGCCAGCAGTCCTCTGGGGGTTGGGGACCAAGAGACCCAGTACTTC. The chain links TRBV12-3 or TRBV12-4 to TRBJ2-5; D tentatively reads TRBD1 or TRBD2 (5 bases each). V shed 5 bases and J shed 0 bases, with 16 bases lying between them. The CDR3 sequence is 16 residues long.

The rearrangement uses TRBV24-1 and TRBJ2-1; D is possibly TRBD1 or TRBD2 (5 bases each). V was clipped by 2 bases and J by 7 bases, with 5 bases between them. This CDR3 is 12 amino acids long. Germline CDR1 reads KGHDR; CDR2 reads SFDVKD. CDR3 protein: CATSDWGNEQFF. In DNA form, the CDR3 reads TGTGCCACCAGTGATTGGGGGAATGAGCAGTTCTTC.